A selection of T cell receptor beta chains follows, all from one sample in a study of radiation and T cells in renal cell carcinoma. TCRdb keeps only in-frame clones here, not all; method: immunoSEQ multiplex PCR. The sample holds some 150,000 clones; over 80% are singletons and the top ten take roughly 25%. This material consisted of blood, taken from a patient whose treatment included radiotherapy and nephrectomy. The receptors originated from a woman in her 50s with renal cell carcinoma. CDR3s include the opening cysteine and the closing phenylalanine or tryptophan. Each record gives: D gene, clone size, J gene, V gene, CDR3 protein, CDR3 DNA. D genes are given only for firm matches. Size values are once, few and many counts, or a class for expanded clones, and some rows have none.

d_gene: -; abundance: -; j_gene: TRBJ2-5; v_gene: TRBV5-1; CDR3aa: CASSLAGRREQETQYF; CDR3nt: TGCGCCAGCAGCTTGGCCGGGCGACGGGAACAAGAGACCCAGTACTTC
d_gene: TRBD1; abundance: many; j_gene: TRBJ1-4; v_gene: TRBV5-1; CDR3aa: CASSLRQGNEKLFF; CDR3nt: TGCGCCAGCAGCCTCCGACAGGGGAACGAAAAACTGTTTTTT
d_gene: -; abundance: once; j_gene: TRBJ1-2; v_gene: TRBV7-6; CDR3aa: CASSTPDIYGYTF; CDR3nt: TGTGCCAGCAGCACACCTGATATCTATGGCTACACCTTC
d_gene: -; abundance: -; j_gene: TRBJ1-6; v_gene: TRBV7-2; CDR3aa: CASSLGGAYNSPLHF; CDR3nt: TGTGCCAGCAGCTTAGGGGGAGCCTATAATTCACCCCTCCACTTT
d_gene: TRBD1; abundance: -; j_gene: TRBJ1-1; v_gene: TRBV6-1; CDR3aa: CASSLGTANTEAFF; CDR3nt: TGTGCCAGCAGTCTAGGGACAGCGAACACTGAAGCTTTCTTT
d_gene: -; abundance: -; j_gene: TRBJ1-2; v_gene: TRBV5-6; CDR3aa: CASSRMGRLEVGYTF; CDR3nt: TGTGCCAGCAGCAGAATGGGACGCCTGGAGGTTGGCTACACCTTC
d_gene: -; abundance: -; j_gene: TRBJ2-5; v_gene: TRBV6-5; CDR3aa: CASSSGGGQYF; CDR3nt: TGTGCCAGCAGTTCAGGGGGGGGCCAATACTTC
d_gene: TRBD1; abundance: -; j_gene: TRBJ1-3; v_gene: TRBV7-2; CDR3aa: CASSGGQGNTIYF; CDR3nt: TGTGCCAGCAGCGGGGGACAGGGAAACACCATATATTTT
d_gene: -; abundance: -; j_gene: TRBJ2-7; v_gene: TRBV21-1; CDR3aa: CASSPTQGPHEQYF; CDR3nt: TGTGCCAGCAGCCCTACTCAGGGGCCCCACGAGCAGTACTTC
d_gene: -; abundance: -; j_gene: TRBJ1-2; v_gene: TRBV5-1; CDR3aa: CASSLSADNYGYTF; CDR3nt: TGCGCCAGCAGCTTGTCGGCAGATAACTATGGCTACACCTTC
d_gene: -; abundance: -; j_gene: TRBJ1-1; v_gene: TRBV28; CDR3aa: CASSLWAGGGIGFF; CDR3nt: TGTGCCAGCAGTTTATGGGCGGGAGGGGGGATTGGTTTCTTT
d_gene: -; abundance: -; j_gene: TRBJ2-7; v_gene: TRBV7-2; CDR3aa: CASSLAPRPIWEQYF; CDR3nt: TGTGCCAGCAGCTTAGCGCCACGCCCCATTTGGGAGCAGTACTTC
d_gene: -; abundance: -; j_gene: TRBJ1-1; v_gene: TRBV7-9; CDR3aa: CASSLVGGNTEAFF; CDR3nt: TGTGCCAGCAGCTTAGTTGGGGGGAACACTGAAGCTTTCTTT
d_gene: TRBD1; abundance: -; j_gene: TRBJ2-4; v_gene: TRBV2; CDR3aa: CASSDDTLGGRAKNIQYF; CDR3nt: TGTGCCAGCAGCGATGATACTCTAGGGGGCCGGGCCAAAAACATTCAGTACTTC
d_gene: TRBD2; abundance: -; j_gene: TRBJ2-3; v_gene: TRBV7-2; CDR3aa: CASSLTSGPAEDTQYF; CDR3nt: TGTGCCAGCAGCTTAACTAGCGGCCCAGCTGAAGATACGCAGTATTTT
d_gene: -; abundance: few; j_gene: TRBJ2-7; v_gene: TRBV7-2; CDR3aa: CASSLVRETYEQYF; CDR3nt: TGTGCCAGCAGCTTGGTTAGGGAAACCTACGAGCAGTACTTC
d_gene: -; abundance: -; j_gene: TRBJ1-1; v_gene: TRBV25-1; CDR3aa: CASSESWGNTEAFF; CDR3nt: TGTGCCAGCAGTGAATCTTGGGGGAACACTGAAGCTTTCTTT
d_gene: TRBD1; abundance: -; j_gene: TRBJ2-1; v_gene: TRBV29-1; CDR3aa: CSVGQGNNVQFF; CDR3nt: TGCAGCGTGGGACAGGGCAACAATGTGCAGTTCTTC
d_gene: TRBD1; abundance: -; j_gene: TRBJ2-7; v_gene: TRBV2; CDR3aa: CASSRDSGSEQYF; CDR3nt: TGTGCCAGCAGCCGGGACAGTGGCTCCGAGCAGTACTTC
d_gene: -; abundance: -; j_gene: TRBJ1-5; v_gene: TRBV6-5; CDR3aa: CASSRELTQPQHF; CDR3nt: TGTGCCAGCAGCAGGGAACTTACTCAGCCCCAGCATTTT
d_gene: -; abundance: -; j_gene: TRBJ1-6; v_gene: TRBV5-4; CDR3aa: CASSFGTRASPLHF; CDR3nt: TGTGCCAGCAGCTTCGGGACCCGAGCCTCACCCCTCCACTTT
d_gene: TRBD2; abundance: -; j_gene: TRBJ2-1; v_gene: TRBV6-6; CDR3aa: CASKAGESYNEQFF; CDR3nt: TGTGCCAGCAAAGCGGGGGAATCCTACAATGAGCAGTTCTTC
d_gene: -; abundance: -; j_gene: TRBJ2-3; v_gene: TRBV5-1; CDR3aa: CASSLAQGIVDTQYF; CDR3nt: TGCGCCAGCAGCTTGGCTCAGGGGATTGTAGATACGCAGTATTTT
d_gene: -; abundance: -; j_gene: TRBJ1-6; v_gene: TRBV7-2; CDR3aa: CASSLSPQSPLHF; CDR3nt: TGTGCCAGCAGCTTATCACCACAGTCACCCCTCCACTTT
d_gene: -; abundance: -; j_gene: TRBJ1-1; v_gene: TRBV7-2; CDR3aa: CASSFGGLGEAFF; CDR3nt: TGTGCCAGCAGCTTCGGGGGGCTAGGTGAAGCTTTCTTT
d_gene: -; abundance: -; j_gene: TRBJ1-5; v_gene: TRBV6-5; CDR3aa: CASSPGRGNQPQHF; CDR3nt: TGTGCCAGCAGTCCCGGGAGGGGGAATCAGCCCCAGCATTTT
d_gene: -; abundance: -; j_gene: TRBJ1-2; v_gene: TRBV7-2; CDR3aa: CASSHTNYGYTF; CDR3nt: TGTGCCAGCAGCCACACAAACTATGGCTACACCTTC
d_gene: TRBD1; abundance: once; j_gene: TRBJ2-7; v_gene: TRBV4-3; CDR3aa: CASSHTGGEQYF; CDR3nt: TGCGCCAGCAGCCACACAGGGGGCGAGCAGTACTTC
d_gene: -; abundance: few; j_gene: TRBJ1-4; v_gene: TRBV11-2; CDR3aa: CASSLVAGGEKLFF; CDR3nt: TGTGCCAGCAGCTTAGTCGCAGGCGGGGAAAAACTGTTTTTT
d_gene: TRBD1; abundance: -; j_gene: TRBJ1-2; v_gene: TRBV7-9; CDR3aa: CASSPTGKHGYTF; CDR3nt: TGTGCCAGCAGCCCGACAGGGAAACATGGCTACACCTTC
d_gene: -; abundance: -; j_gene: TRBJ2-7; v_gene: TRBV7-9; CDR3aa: CASSSRWGTPRTYEQYF; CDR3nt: TGTGCCAGCAGCTCCCGGTGGGGGACACCAAGAACCTACGAGCAGTACTTC
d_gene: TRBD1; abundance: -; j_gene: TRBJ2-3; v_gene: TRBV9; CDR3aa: CASSVIPGQGTDTQYF; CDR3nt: TGTGCCAGCAGCGTCATACCGGGACAGGGGACAGATACGCAGTATTTT
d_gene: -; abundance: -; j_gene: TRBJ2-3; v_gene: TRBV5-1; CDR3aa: CASSPTGDTQYF; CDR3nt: TGCGCCAGCAGCCCCACGGGGGATACGCAGTATTTT
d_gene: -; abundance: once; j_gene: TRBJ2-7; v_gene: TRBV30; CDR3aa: CAWGSSHRYEQYF; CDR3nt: TGTGCCTGGGGGTCGTCCCACCGGTACGAGCAGTACTTC
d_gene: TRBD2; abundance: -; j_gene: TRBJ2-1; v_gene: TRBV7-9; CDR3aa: CASSLATTSGIAYNEQFF; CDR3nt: TGTGCCAGCAGCTTAGCAACAACTAGCGGGATCGCCTACAATGAGCAGTTCTTC
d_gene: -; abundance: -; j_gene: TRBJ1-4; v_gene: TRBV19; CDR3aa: CASRIRGNEKLFF; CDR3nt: TGTGCCAGCAGAATACGGGGTAATGAAAAACTGTTTTTT
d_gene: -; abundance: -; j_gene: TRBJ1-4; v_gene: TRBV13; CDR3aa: CASSLEFGRGKLFF; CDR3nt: TGTGCCAGCAGCTTAGAGTTCGGGCGGGGAAAACTGTTTTTT
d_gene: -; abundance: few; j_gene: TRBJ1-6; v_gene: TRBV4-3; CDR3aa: CASSQGRAGEYSPLHF; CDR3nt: TGCGCCAGCAGCCAAGGTCGTGCAGGGGAATATTCACCCCTCCACTTT
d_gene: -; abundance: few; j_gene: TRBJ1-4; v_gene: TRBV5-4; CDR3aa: CASSWTVRDEKLFF; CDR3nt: TGTGCCAGCAGCTGGACAGTTCGGGATGAAAAACTGTTTTTT
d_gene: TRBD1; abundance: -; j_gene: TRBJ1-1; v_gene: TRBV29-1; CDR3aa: CSVATGYYTEAFF; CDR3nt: TGCAGCGTCGCGACAGGGTACTACACTGAAGCTTTCTTT
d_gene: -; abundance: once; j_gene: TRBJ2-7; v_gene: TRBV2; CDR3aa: CASSETGQQYF; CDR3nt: TGTGCCAGCAGTGAGACGGGACAGCAGTACTTC
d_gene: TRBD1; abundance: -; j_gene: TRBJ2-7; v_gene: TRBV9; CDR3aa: CASSVGQGAQYEQYF; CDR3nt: TGTGCCAGCAGCGTAGGGCAGGGGGCTCAGTACGAGCAGTACTTC
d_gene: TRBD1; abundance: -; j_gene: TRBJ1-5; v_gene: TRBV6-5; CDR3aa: CASSGQGARQPQHF; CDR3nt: TGTGCCAGCAGTGGACAGGGGGCTAGGCAGCCCCAGCATTTT
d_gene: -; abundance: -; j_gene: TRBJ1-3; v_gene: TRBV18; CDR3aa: CASSPPNRSSGNTIYF; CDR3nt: TGTGCCAGCTCACCACCTAATAGGTCCTCTGGAAACACCATATATTTT
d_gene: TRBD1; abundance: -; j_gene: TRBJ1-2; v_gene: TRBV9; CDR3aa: CASSGTASGYTF; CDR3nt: TGTGCCAGCAGTGGGACAGCATCGGGCTACACCTTC
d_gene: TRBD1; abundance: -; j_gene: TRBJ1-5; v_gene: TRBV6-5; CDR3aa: CASSHRGRGGQPQHF; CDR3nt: TGTGCCAGCTCACACAGGGGGCGCGGTGGGCAGCCCCAGCATTTT
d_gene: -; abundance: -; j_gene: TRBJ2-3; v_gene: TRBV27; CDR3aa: CASSLSTGTDTQYF; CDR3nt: TGTGCCAGCAGTTTATCGACAGGCACAGATACGCAGTATTTT
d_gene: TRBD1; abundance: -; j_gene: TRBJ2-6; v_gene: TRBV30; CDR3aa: CAWNFWDRPNSGANVLTF; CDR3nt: TGTGCCTGGAACTTCTGGGACAGACCGAACTCTGGGGCCAACGTCCTGACTTTC
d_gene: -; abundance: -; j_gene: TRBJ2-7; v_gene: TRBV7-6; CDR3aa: CASSLVRTDEQYF; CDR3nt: TGTGCCAGCAGCTTAGTACGTACAGACGAGCAGTACTTC
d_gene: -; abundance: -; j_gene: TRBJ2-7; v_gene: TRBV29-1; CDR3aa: CSVAGQTREQYF; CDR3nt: TGCAGCGTCGCGGGACAGACGAGGGAGCAGTACTTC
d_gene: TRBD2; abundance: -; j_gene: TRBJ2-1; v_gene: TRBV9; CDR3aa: CASSEAGGAYNEQFF; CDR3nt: TGTGCCAGCAGCGAGGCGGGAGGAGCCTACAATGAGCAGTTCTTC
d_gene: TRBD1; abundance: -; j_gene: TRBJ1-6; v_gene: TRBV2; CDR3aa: CARGTGSFEESPLHF; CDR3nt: TGTGCCAGGGGGACAGGGAGCTTCGAAGAATCACCCCTCCACTTT
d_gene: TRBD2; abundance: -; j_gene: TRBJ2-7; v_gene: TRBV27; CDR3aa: CASSLRGLAYEQYF; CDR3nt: TGTGCCAGCAGTTTAAGGGGACTAGCCTACGAGCAGTACTTC
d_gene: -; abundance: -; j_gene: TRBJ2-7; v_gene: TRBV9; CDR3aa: CASSVNPSYEQYF; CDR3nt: TGTGCCAGCAGCGTAAATCCTTCCTACGAGCAGTACTTC
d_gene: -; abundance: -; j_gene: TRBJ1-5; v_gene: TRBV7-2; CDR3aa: CASSLRVGNQPQHF; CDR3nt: TGTGCCAGCAGCTTGAGGGTTGGCAATCAGCCCCAGCATTTT
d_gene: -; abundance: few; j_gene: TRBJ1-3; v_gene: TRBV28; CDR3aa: CASRMESSRVSDFRRNTIYF; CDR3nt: TGTGCCAGCAGGATGGAATCATCCCGGGTCTCCGATTTTCGTCGAAACACCATATATTTT
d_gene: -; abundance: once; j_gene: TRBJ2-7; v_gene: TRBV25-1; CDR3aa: CASSAAPQELVEQYF; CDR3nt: TGTGCCAGCAGTGCCGCCCCCCAGGAGCTTGTGGAGCAGTACTTC
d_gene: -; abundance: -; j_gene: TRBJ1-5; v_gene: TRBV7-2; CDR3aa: CASSLARGSNQPQHF; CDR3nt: TGTGCCAGCAGCTTAGCGCGGGGTAGCAATCAGCCCCAGCATTTT
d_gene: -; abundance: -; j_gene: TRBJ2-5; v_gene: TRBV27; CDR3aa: CASSHPRETQYF; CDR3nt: TGTGCCAGCAGTCACCCCCGGGAGACCCAGTACTTC
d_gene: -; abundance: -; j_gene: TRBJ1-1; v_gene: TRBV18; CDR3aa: CASSPLRENTEAFF; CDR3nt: TGTGCCAGCTCACCACTTCGGGAGAACACTGAAGCTTTCTTT